This record covers a single T cell receptor beta chain. V dropped 6 bases and J dropped 3 bases, with 12 bases sitting between them. There are 15 residues in the CDR3. Germline lookup yields CDR1 LNHDA and CDR2 SQIVND (reference sequence). These data belong to a study of technical replicates of blood from several donors. Sequencing was performed with immunoSEQ multiplex PCR; in TCRdb, only in-frame clones are kept and a portion is missing. The repertoire holds just under 60,000 clones, with roughly 95% as singletons. This TCR was sampled from a human donor in good health. Some clones in this sample may be carry-over from other donors' samples. Sequenced sample: PBMCs. This sequence joins TRBV19 and TRBJ2-6; TRBD1 might be the D (5 bases). For the CDR3, the DNA is TGTGCCAGTAGCCCTCAGGGATTTGGGGCCAACGTCCTGACTTTC. It yields the protein CASSPQGFGANVLTF.